This T cell receptor beta chain was found in a study of blood T cell repertoires in COVID-19. Study summary: Both acute and convalescent COVID-19 samples were obtained from the United States, Italy and Spain.

As handled by the study authors: Estimates of nucleated cell counts were drawn from the amplification of reference gene primers. Method: immunoSEQ multiplex PCR; TCRdb's copy keeps in-frame clones and lacks some. V and J calls and clone size are as listed in that table; D and trimming were resolved from the DNA. This sample has some 57,000 clones, with 85% found just once. Input material: peripheral blood. The TCR sequence derives from a human donor in a cohort sampled during active COVID-19.

The DNA of the CDR3 is TGTGCCAGCAGTCTCACGCGGACAGTTTCAGAAGCTTTCTTT. This sequence encodes CASSLTRTVSEAFF. The V call is TRBV28, the J call TRBJ1-1; maybe TRBD1 (6 bases). V was trimmed by 5 bases and J by 8 bases, leaving 18 bases between them. Per the germline V gene, CDR1 is MDHEN and CDR2 is SYDVKM. The CDR3 is made up of 14 amino acids.